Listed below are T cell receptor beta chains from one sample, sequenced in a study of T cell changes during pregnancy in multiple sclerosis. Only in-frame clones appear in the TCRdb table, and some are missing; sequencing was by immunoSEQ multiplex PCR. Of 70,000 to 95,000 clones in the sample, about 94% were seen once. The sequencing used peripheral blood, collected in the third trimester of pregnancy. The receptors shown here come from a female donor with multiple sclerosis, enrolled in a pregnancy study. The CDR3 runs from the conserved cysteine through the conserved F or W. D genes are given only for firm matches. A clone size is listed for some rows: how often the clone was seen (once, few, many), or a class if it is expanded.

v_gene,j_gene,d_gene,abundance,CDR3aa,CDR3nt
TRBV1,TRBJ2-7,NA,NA,CTSSQGVGTGRHEQYF,TGCACCAGCAGCCAAGGAGTTGGGACAGGGAGACACGAGCAGTACTTC
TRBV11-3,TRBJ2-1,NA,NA,CASSLSGWGISSYNEQFF,TGTGCCAGCAGCTTAAGCGGGTGGGGGATTAGCTCCTACAATGAGCAGTTCTTC
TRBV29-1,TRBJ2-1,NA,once,CSVEGIAGQVSNEQFF,TGCAGCGTTGAAGGCATTGCCGGACAAGTCAGTAATGAGCAGTTCTTC
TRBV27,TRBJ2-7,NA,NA,CASSLRLGDYEQYF,TGTGCCAGCAGTTTAAGACTAGGGGACTACGAGCAGTACTTC
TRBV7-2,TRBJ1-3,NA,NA,CASSSGITIYF,TGTGCCAGCAGCTCCGGGATCACCATATATTTT
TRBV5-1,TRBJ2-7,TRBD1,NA,CASSLAGGNYEQYF,TGCGCCAGCAGCTTAGCAGGGGGCAACTACGAGCAGTACTTC
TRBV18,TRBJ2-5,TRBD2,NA,CASSRREAETQYF,TGTGCCAGCTCCCGGCGGGAGGCTGAGACCCAGTACTTC
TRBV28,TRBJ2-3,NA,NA,CASTTGRTDTQYF,TGTGCCAGTACGACAGGCCGCACAGATACGCAGTATTTT
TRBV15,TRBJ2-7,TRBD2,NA,CATSRESAGVVYEQYF,TGTGCCACCAGCAGAGAGTCGGCGGGAGTGGTCTACGAGCAGTACTTC
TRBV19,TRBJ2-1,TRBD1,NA,CASSIMTGDYNEQFF,TGTGCCAGTAGTATAATGACAGGGGACTACAATGAGCAGTTCTTC
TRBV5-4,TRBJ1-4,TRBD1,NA,CASSRWTGRDNEKLFF,TGTGCCAGCAGCCGGTGGACAGGGAGGGATAATGAAAAACTGTTTTTT
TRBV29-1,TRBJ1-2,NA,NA,CSVVRLDGYGYTF,TGCAGCGTTGTCCGCCTCGACGGGTATGGCTACACCTTC
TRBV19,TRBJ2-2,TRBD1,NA,CASRAGGGNTGELFF,TGTGCCAGTAGAGCAGGGGGCGGTAACACCGGGGAGCTGTTTTTT
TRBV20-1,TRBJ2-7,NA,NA,CSASSYEQYF,TGCAGTGCTAGTTCCTACGAGCAGTACTTC
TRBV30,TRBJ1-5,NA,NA,CAWSVGEPRPQHF,TGTGCCTGGAGTGTAGGGGAACCCCGACCCCAGCATTTT
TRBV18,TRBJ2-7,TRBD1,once,CASSPLRQGAYEQYF,TGTGCCAGCTCACCGTTGCGACAGGGGGCTTACGAGCAGTACTTC
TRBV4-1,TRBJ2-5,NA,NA,CTSSIRQERETQYF,TGCACCAGCAGCATAAGACAGGAGCGGGAGACCCAGTACTTC
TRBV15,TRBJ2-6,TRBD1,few,CATSRPSGTGVLSGANVLTF,TGTGCCACCAGCAGACCCTCCGGGACAGGGGTTTTATCTGGGGCCAACGTCCTGACTTTC
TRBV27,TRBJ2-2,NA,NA,CASSPGLKNTGELFF,TGTGCCAGCAGTCCCGGACTTAAAAACACCGGGGAGCTGTTTTTT
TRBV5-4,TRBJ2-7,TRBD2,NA,CASSLEAGGYEQYF,TGTGCCAGCAGCTTGGAAGCGGGAGGCTACGAGCAGTACTTC
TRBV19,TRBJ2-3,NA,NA,CASSLSSGTDTQYF,TGTGCCAGTAGTCTAAGTTCCGGGACAGATACGCAGTATTTT
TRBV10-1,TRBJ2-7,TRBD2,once,CASSENAGGPYEQYF,TGCGCCAGCAGTGAGAATGCGGGAGGACCCTACGAGCAGTACTTC
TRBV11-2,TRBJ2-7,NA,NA,CASSFRRGPYEQYF,TGTGCCAGCAGCTTTCGGAGGGGCCCCTACGAGCAGTACTTC
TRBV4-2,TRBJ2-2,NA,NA,CASSHRDIANTGELFF,TGTGCCAGCAGCCACCGGGACATCGCGAACACCGGGGAGCTGTTTTTT
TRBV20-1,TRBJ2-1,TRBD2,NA,CSARRENEQFF,TGCAGTGCCCGGCGGGAGAATGAGCAGTTCTTC
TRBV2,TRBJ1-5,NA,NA,CASSDSRQPQHF,TGTGCCAGCAGTGATAGTCGACAGCCCCAGCATTTT
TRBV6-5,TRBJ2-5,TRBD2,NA,CASSYDRRERGTQYF,TGTGCCAGCAGTTACGATCGGCGGGAGCGCGGGACCCAGTACTTC
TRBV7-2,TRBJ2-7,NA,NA,CASSLGSAWAEQYF,TGTGCCAGCAGCTTAGGTTCGGCTTGGGCCGAGCAGTACTTC
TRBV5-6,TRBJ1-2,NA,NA,CASSPLGGAFGYTF,TGTGCCAGCAGCCCCCTTGGGGGGGCGTTTGGCTACACCTTC
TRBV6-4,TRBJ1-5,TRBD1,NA,CASSDSGQGDQPQHF,TGTGCCAGCAGTGACTCGGGACAGGGAGATCAGCCCCAGCATTTT
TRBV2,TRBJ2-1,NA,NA,CASSPYTDEQFF,TGTGCCAGCAGTCCCTATACAGATGAGCAGTTCTTC
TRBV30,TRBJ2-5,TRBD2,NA,CAWKLAAGPETQYF,TGTGCCTGGAAACTAGCGGCCGGGCCAGAGACCCAGTACTTC
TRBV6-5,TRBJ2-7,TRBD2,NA,CASSYLPSGEQYF,TGTGCCAGCAGTTACTTACCTAGCGGCGAGCAGTACTTC
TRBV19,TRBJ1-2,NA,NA,CASSLTQGLYGYTF,TGTGCCAGTAGTCTCACACAGGGATTATATGGCTACACCTTC
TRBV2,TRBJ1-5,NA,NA,CASTDSGVWDQPQHF,TGTGCCAGCACGGACTCAGGGGTATGGGATCAGCCCCAGCATTTT
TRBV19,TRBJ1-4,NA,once,CASSIAGTRGEKLFF,TGTGCCAGTAGTATAGCTGGGACGCGGGGAGAAAAACTGTTTTTT
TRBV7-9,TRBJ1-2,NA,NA,CASSLEAGNLYGYTF,TGTGCCAGCAGCTTAGAGGCAGGGAACCTTTATGGCTACACCTTC